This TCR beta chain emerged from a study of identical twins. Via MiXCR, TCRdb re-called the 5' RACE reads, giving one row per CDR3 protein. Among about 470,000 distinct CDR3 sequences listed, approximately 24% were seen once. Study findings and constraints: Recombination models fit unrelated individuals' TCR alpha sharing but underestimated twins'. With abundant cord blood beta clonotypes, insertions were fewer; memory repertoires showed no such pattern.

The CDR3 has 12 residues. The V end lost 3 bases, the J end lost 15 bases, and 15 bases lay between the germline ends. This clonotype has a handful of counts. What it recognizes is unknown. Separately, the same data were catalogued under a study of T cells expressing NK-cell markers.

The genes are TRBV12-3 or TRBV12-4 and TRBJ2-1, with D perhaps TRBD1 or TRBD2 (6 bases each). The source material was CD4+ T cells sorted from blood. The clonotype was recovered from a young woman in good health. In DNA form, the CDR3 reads TGTGCCAGCAGTTTCGGTAGGGGGGTGGCGTTCTTC. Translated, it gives CASSFGRGVAFF.